This is a list of T cell receptor beta chains from one sample in a study of T cell responses to AZD1222 COVID-19 vaccine. Method: immunoSEQ multiplex PCR; TCRdb's copy keeps in-frame clones and lacks some. The sample shows approximately 100,000 clones, just over 85% of them seen only once. This specimen was peripheral blood, taken on day 0 of AZD1222 vaccination. Receptors originate from an adult in good health. The CDR3 runs from the conserved cysteine through the conserved F or W. D genes are given only for firm matches. The size field is filled for only some rows; it gives once, few, many or a size class.

>TRBJ1-1|-|13|-|TRBV3-1/TRBV3-2
TGTGCCAGCAGCCAAGGATCCCCCCGGGGAGCTTTCTTT
CASSQGSPRGAFF
>TRBJ2-7|-|16|once|TRBV15
TGTGCCACCTCGAGGCATGGCGGGTTAAAGTCCTACGAGCAGTACTTC
CATSRHGGLKSYEQYF
>TRBJ1-5|-|13|-|TRBV5-5
TGTGCCAGCAGCTTGGGGGTGGGTCAGCCCCAGCATTTT
CASSLGVGQPQHF
>TRBJ1-5|-|16|-|TRBV19
TGTGCCAGTAGTATAGCAGGGGCACGGGAAAATCAGCCCCAGCATTTT
CASSIAGARENQPQHF
>TRBJ2-3|-|15|-|TRBV19
TGTGCCAGTAGTATAGGGGGCCGGAGCACAGATACGCAGTATTTT
CASSIGGRSTDTQYF
>TRBJ2-1|-|14|once|TRBV7-2
TGTGCCAGCAGCTTAGCGGGGAGTTTTGATGAGCAGTTCTTC
CASSLAGSFDEQFF
>TRBJ1-3|-|11|-|TRBV5-8
TGTGCCAGCACCTTTTTGGGGCATTTATATTTT
CASTFLGHLYF
>TRBJ1-2|-|14|-|TRBV28
TGTGCCAGCAGTTTATCGGAGGGGATCTATGGCTACACCTTC
CASSLSEGIYGYTF
>TRBJ1-1|-|15|-|TRBV18
TGTGCCAGCTCACGGCCACAGGGCGATTCAATCGGAGCTTTCTTT
CASSRPQGDSIGAFF
>TRBJ2-7|-|16|-|TRBV6-2/TRBV6-3
TGTGCCAGCAGTTACTCAAGACCGGGTGGGGGCTACGAGCAGTACTTC
CASSYSRPGGGYEQYF
>TRBJ1-2|-|14|-|TRBV27
TGTGCCAGCAGTAGCATAGACCTAAACTATGGCTACACCTTC
CASSSIDLNYGYTF
>TRBJ1-4|-|15|-|TRBV9
TGTGCCAGCAGCGTGGAGCAAACCACTAGTGAAAAACTGTTTTTT
CASSVEQTTSEKLFF
>TRBJ2-2|-|16|-|TRBV7-3
TGTGCCAGCAGCTTAACGCGGGCTAGCGACACCGGGGAGCTGTTTTTT
CASSLTRASDTGELFF
>TRBJ2-4|-|14|-|TRBV3-1/TRBV3-2
TGTGCCAGCAGCCAGCCTGAGAGGACGAGCATTCAGTACTTC
CASSQPERTSIQYF
>TRBJ1-5|-|13|-|TRBV28
TGTGCCAGCAGGGTGGATCGCAATCAGCCCCAGCATTTT
CASRVDRNQPQHF
>TRBJ1-5|-|11|-|TRBV30
TGTGCCTGGAGTGAGGTGGGGCCCCAGCATTTT
CAWSEVGPQHF
>TRBJ1-1|-|12|-|TRBV2
TGTGCCAGCGTACAGGGAGGCACTGAAGCTTTCTTT
CASVQGGTEAFF
>TRBJ2-1|-|13|-|TRBV12-3/TRBV12-4
TGTGCCAGCAGTATGACGGACAGTGGGGAGCAGTTCTTC
CASSMTDSGEQFF
>TRBJ1-4|-|15|-|TRBV5-1
TGCGCCAGCAGCTTGGTTGGGGTTTCTAATGAAAAACTGTTTTTT
CASSLVGVSNEKLFF
>TRBJ1-5|-|13|-|TRBV2
TGTGCCAGCAGTGATCAGGGGTTACAGCCCCAGCATTTT
CASSDQGLQPQHF
>TRBJ2-7|-|13|-|TRBV7-2
TGTGCCAGCAGCGCGGGGACTCAGAGGGAGCAGTACTTC
CASSAGTQREQYF
>TRBJ2-7|TRBD1|14|once|TRBV11-2
TGTGCCAGCAGCTTAGACAGGGGGCTCCACGAGCAGTACTTC
CASSLDRGLHEQYF
>TRBJ2-1|TRBD2|19|few|TRBV5-6
TGTGCCAGCAGCCCCCTCCTCCCCACGACTAGCGGAGCATACAATGAGCAGTTCTTC
CASSPLLPTTSGAYNEQFF
>TRBJ1-1|-|11|-|TRBV19
TGTGCCACCAAAGGGGGGGTTGAAGCTTTCTTT
CATKGGVEAFF
>TRBJ1-2|-|13|-|TRBV25-1
TGTGCCAGCAGTCGCTCGGACGGCTATGGCTACACCTTC
CASSRSDGYGYTF
>TRBJ1-1|-|12|once|TRBV7-2
TGTGCCAGCCGCAATGCTAACACTGAAGCTTTCTTT
CASRNANTEAFF